These 9 T cell receptor beta chains share one sample of origin, sequenced in a study of regulatory T cells in long-lasting Graves disease. This sample's time point: persistent/refractory GD, antithyroid drugs over 5 years with positive TRAb. Researchers made the TCR library from RNA that was extracted from PBMCs. Building the TCR beta libraries relied on iRepertoire HTBI primers, and CDR3 regions underwent Arm-PCR. Each CDR3 protein gets one entry after TCRdb re-called the multiplex PCR reads with MiXCR. This sample carries 450,000 or so distinct CDR3 sequences, around 20% of them seen once, and the ten largest clones take less than 9%. The sequences come from peripheral blood mononuclear cells (PBMCs), collected when the disease was refractory, from a patient treated with antithyroid drugs. The origin of the receptors is a female donor with Graves disease.

In its sample, this clonotype was seen many times. CDR3 DNA sequence: TGTGCCAGCAGTTACTTAGCTGACTATGGCTACACCTTC. This translates into CASSYLADYGYTF. The chain recombines TRBV6-5 with TRBJ1-2; unclear D gene. Trimming removed 1 base from V and 3 bases from J, with 6 bases in between. Per the germline V gene, CDR1 is MNHEY and CDR2 is SVGAGI. This CDR3 is built from 13 residues.

This clonotype has a count of ten or more. V usage is TRBV6-5 and J usage is TRBJ2-5; D is uncertain. Trimming removed 3 bases from V and 2 bases from J, with 10 bases in between. Germline-derived CDR1 and CDR2 are MNHEY and SVGAGI. CDR3 length equals 14 residues. The CDR3 sequence is CASSYGSSQETQYF. The CDR3 DNA is TGTGCCAGCAGTTATGGGTCCAGTCAAGAGACCCAGTACTTC.

This chain uses TRBV19 with TRBJ2-2, with 9 positions matching TRBD1. After removal of 6 bases from V and 7 bases from J, the junction contained 9 bases not matched to a gene. Germline-derived CDR1 and CDR2 are LNHDA and SQIVND (reference sequence). The CDR3 is 15 residues long. The CDR3 DNA sequence: TGTGCCAGTAGAACCCTGGGACAGGGCGACGGGGAGCTGTTTTTT. This encodes CASRTLGQGDGELFF. Filled out from reference TRBV19 and TRBJ2-2, the complete variable domain reads DGGITQSPKYLFRKEGQNVTLSCEQNLNHDAMYWYRQDPGQGLRLIYYSQIVNDFQKGDIAEGYSVSREKKESFPLTVTSAQKNPTAFYLCASRTLGQGDGELFFGEGSRLTVL.

This clonotype was recorded many times. J is TRBJ1-2 and V is TRBV2, with D possibly TRBD1 on 5 matching bases. Trimming shortened V by 8 bases and J by 7 bases, and 14 bases separated the two germline ends. The germline CDR1 and CDR2 sequences are SNHLY and FYNNEI. This CDR3 has 12 residues. The CDR3 sequence is CASLKGGVGYTF. The DNA of the CDR3 is TGTGCCAGCCTCAAAGGAGGGGTTGGCTACACCTTC.

This clonotype was detected a few times. A much larger clone differs by one base, so this may be a read error. V and J are TRBV27 and TRBJ1-1; 7 nucleotides agree with TRBD1. Losses at the gene ends were 7 bases for V and 3 bases for J; bases not matched to a gene: 5. Per the germline V gene, CDR1 is MNHEY and CDR2 is SMNVEV (reference sequence). The CDR3 has 13 amino acids. This chain's CDR3 is CASKRGQYTEAFF. For the CDR3, the DNA is TGTGCCAGCAAGAGGGGGCAGTACACTGAAGCTTTCTTT.

About this clonotype itself: A single base separates this from a much larger clone, so it may be a read error. This chain uses TRBV6-1 with TRBJ2-7; no clear D gene. Germline loops: CDR1 MNHNS, CDR2 SASEGT. The CDR3 spans 13 residues. The CDR3 nucleotides are TGTGCCAGCAGTGAGCCACCCGGGTACGAGCGGTACTTC. This gives the protein CASSEPPGYERYF.

This clonotype was picked up a small number of times. The chain carries TRBV11-1 and TRBJ2-7; TRBD1 might be the D (6 bases). Trimming left V 8 bases short and J 6 bases short, with 17 bases between. Germline V gene sequence: CDR1 SGHAT, CDR2 FQDESV (reference sequence). CDR3 length: 13 amino acids. The CDR3 protein is CASGTGILREQYF. CDR3 bases: TGTGCCAGCGGAACAGGGATTCTACGCGAGCAGTACTTC.

This clonotype appeared many times. The chain joins TRBV7-2 to TRBJ1-6, with unresolved D. There are 14 residues in the CDR3. The germline V gene encodes CDR1 SGHTA and CDR2 FQGNSA. Deletions cut 1 base from V and 7 bases from J, with 8 bases between. CDR3 amino acids: CASSLGGSNSPLHF. The DNA for the CDR3 is TGTGCCAGCAGCTTAGGAGGGAGCAATTCACCCCTCCACTTT.

Worth noting for this clonotype: A read error may be the cause here, since a much bigger clone is one base away. In this CDR3 the conserved last residue, phenylalanine or tryptophan, is missing, so a read error is likely. The gene calls are TRBV18 and TRBJ1-1; no clear D gene. The germline V gene encodes CDR1 KGHSH and CDR2 LQKENI. There are 14 residues in the CDR3. V was trimmed by 10 bases and J by 2 bases, leaving 17 bases between them. In DNA, the CDR3 is TGTGCCACCTCCGTGGGAACGGGAAACACTGAAGCTTTCTCT. Translation: CATSVGTGNTEAFS.